The rows below give T cell receptor beta chains drawn from one sample of a study of Graves' ophthalmopathy and Graves' hyperthyroidism. TCRdb passed the multiplex PCR reads through MiXCR, listing each CDR3 protein once. This sample yields fewer than 600,000 distinct CDR3 sequences, of which approximately 14% are seen a single time; roughly 9.8% belongs to the top ten. Sequencing was carried out using blood. The receptors come from a woman aged 30 to 39 with Graves' ophthalmopathy. The CDR3 runs from the conserved cysteine through the conserved F or W. The D gene is left open where the match is weak. Only some rows state a clone size, as once, few, many or a class for expanded clones.

clone size: many; V gene: TRBV12-3/TRBV12-4; J gene: TRBJ1-2; D gene: NA; CDR3 protein: CASSPRQADYGYTF; CDR3 DNA: TGTGCCAGCAGCCCTCGACAGGCCGACTATGGCTACACCTTC
clone size: many; V gene: TRBV29-1; J gene: TRBJ2-7; D gene: TRBD1; CDR3 protein: CSVRTGGFDEQYF; CDR3 DNA: TGCAGCGTTCGGACAGGGGGTTTCGACGAGCAGTACTTC
clone size: many; V gene: TRBV25-1; J gene: TRBJ2-7; D gene: TRBD1; CDR3 protein: CASTPTTGTGGFYLTYERYF; CDR3 DNA: TGTGCCAGCACCCCCACGACGGGGACAGGGGGCTTCTACCTGACCTACGAGCGGTACTTC
clone size: many; V gene: TRBV7-8; J gene: TRBJ1-5; D gene: TRBD1; CDR3 protein: CASRSDRVIQPQHF; CDR3 DNA: TGTGCCAGCAGATCCGACAGGGTAATTCAGCCCCAGCATTTT
clone size: few; V gene: TRBV7-8; J gene: TRBJ2-5; D gene: TRBD2; CDR3 protein: CASSWGLAGGLETQYF; CDR3 DNA: TGTGCCAGCAGCTGGGGACTAGCGGGAGGTCTGGAGACCCAGTACTTC
clone size: NA; V gene: TRBV6-1; J gene: TRBJ1-1; D gene: NA; CDR3 protein: CASSEQVYGTDAFF; CDR3 DNA: TGTGCCAGCAGTGAACAGGTATACGGCACTGATGCTTTCTTT
clone size: many; V gene: TRBV9; J gene: TRBJ2-6; D gene: NA; CDR3 protein: CASSVGGSGANVLTF; CDR3 DNA: TGTGCCAGCAGCGTAGGAGGCTCTGGGGCCAACGTCCTGACTTTC
clone size: many; V gene: TRBV24-1; J gene: TRBJ1-5; D gene: NA; CDR3 protein: CATSAPDRNQPQHF; CDR3 DNA: TGTGCCACCAGTGCGCCAGATCGCAATCAGCCCCAGCATTTT
clone size: many; V gene: TRBV15; J gene: TRBJ1-1; D gene: TRBD1; CDR3 protein: CATGRQGGTEAFF; CDR3 DNA: TGTGCCACCGGCAGACAGGGGGGGACTGAAGCTTTCTTT
clone size: many; V gene: TRBV20-1; J gene: TRBJ2-4; D gene: NA; CDR3 protein: CSARVQSGENIQYF; CDR3 DNA: TGCAGTGCTAGAGTTCAGTCAGGGGAAAACATTCAGTACTTC
clone size: NA; V gene: TRBV4-1; J gene: TRBJ2-2; D gene: TRBD2; CDR3 protein: CASSRSTSGGAGTGELFF; CDR3 DNA: TGCGCCAGCAGCCGCTCGACTAGCGGGGGGGCCGGGACCGGGGAGCTGTTTTTT
clone size: NA; V gene: TRBV13; J gene: TRBJ1-1; D gene: NA; CDR3 protein: CASSLEDSRATEAFF; CDR3 DNA: TGTGCCAGCAGCTTAGAGGACAGTCGGGCCACTGAAGCTTTCTTT
clone size: many; V gene: TRBV18; J gene: TRBJ2-7; D gene: TRBD2; CDR3 protein: CASSPGRVHSYEQYF; CDR3 DNA: TGTGCCAGCTCACCAGGGAGGGTTCACTCCTACGAGCAGTACTTC
clone size: many; V gene: TRBV10-3; J gene: TRBJ2-5; D gene: NA; CDR3 protein: CAISESRDTGSQYQETQYF; CDR3 DNA: TGTGCCATCAGTGAGTCAAGGGACACTGGCTCCCAGTACCAAGAGACCCAGTACTTC
clone size: many; V gene: TRBV30; J gene: TRBJ1-5; D gene: NA; CDR3 protein: CAFGGTVSNQPQHF; CDR3 DNA: TGTGCCTTCGGAGGGACTGTCAGTAATCAGCCCCAGCATTTT
clone size: many; V gene: TRBV12-3/TRBV12-4; J gene: TRBJ1-1; D gene: NA; CDR3 protein: CASRKNLGEVNTEAFF; CDR3 DNA: TGTGCCAGCAGGAAGAATCTTGGGGAGGTGAACACTGAAGCTTTCTTT
clone size: many; V gene: TRBV19; J gene: TRBJ1-1; D gene: TRBD1; CDR3 protein: CASLNRGRNTEAFF; CDR3 DNA: TGTGCCAGCTTAAACAGGGGGCGGAACACTGAAGCTTTCTTT
clone size: many; V gene: TRBV28; J gene: TRBJ2-5; D gene: NA; CDR3 protein: CASSSDGSRTETQYF; CDR3 DNA: TGTGCCAGCAGTTCAGACGGGTCAAGGACAGAGACCCAGTACTTC
clone size: many; V gene: TRBV6-2/TRBV6-3; J gene: TRBJ1-3; D gene: NA; CDR3 protein: CASSYREGGNTIYF; CDR3 DNA: TGTGCCAGCAGTTACAGGGAAGGTGGAAACACCATATATTTT
clone size: NA; V gene: TRBV15; J gene: TRBJ2-7; D gene: TRBD2; CDR3 protein: CATSKKSLAGGSYEQYF; CDR3 DNA: TGTGCCACCAGCAAAAAATCTCTAGCGGGGGGCTCCTACGAGCAGTACTTC
clone size: NA; V gene: TRBV2; J gene: TRBJ2-7; D gene: TRBD1; CDR3 protein: CASSAFGTGIGEQYF; CDR3 DNA: TGTGCCAGCAGTGCCTTTGGGACAGGGATTGGCGAGCAGTACTTC
clone size: NA; V gene: TRBV11-2; J gene: TRBJ2-2; D gene: NA; CDR3 protein: CASSIFNTGELFF; CDR3 DNA: TGTGCCAGCAGCATATTTAACACCGGGGAGCTGTTTTTT
clone size: many; V gene: TRBV7-9; J gene: TRBJ2-7; D gene: NA; CDR3 protein: CASSSLTVGEQYF; CDR3 DNA: TGTGCCAGCAGCTCGCTTACGGTGGGCGAGCAGTACTTC